This TCR beta chain was captured by sequencing in a study of T cell responses to AZD1222 COVID-19 vaccine. Trimming pared 5 bases from V and 14 bases from J, leaving 22 bases between. The CDR3 is made up of 15 amino acids. Looked up from germline, CDR1 is WNHNN and CDR2 is SYGVQD (reference sequence). Some clones are missing from TCRdb's copy, which holds only in-frame ones; the method was immunoSEQ multiplex PCR. The data show some 190,000 clones, approximately 92% seen once. This rearrangement joins TRBV10-1 to TRBJ1-6; no clear D. This sequence originates from an adult in good health. Sequencing used peripheral blood, obtained on day 0 of AZD1222 vaccination. CDR3 sequence: CASSPLGQETQALHF. CDR3 coding DNA: TGCGCCAGCAGTCCCCTGGGCCAGGAGACCCAGGCCCTCCACTTT.